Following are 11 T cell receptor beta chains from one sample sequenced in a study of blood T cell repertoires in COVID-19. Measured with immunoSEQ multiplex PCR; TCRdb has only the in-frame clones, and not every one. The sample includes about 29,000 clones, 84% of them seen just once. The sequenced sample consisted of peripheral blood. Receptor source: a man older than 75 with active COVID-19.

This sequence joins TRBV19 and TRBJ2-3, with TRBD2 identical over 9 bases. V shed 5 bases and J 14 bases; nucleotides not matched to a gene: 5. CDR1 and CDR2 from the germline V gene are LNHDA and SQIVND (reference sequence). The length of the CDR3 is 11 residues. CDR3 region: CASSAGGPGYF. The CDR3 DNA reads TGTGCCAGTAGTGCGGGGGGGCCCGGGTATTTT.

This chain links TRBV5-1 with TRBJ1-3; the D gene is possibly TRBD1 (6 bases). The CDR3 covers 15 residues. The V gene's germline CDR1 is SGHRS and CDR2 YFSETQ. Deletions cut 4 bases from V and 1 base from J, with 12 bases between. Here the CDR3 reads CASSLYTGSGNTIYF. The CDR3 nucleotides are TGCGCCAGCAGCCTATACACAGGGTCTGGAAACACCATATATTTT.

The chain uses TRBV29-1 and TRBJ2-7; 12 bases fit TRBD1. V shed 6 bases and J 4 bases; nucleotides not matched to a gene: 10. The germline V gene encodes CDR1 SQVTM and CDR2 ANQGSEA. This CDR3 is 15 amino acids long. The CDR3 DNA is TGCAGCGTCAGCCGGGACAGGGGGCCTCTGTACGAGCAGTACTTC. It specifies CSVSRDRGPLYEQYF.

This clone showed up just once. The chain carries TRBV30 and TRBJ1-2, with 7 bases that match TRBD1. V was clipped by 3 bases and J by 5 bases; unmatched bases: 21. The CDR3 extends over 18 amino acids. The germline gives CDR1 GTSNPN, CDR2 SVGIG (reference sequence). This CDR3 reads CAWRGDGTDRADGYGYTF. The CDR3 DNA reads TGTGCCTGGAGGGGAGATGGTACCGACAGGGCGGATGGGTATGGCTACACCTTC.

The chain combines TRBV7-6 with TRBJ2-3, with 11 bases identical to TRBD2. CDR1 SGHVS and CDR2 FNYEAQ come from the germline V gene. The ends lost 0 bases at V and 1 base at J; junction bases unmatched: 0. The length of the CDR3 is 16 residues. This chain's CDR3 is CASSLALAGGTDTQYF. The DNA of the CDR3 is TGTGCCAGCAGCTTAGCACTAGCGGGGGGCACAGATACGCAGTATTTT.

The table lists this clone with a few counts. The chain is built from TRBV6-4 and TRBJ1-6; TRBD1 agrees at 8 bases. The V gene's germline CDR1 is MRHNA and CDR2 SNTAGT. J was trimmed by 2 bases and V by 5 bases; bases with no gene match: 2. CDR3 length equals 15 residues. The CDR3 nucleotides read TGTGCCAGCAGTCCACAGGGGGCCTATAATTCACCCCTCCACTTT. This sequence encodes CASSPQGAYNSPLHF.

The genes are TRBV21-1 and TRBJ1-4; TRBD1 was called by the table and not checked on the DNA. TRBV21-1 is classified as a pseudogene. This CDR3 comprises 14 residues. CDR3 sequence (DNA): TGTGCCAGCAGTGGCTTGCAAACTAATGAAAAACTGTTTTTT. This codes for CASSGLQTNEKLFF.

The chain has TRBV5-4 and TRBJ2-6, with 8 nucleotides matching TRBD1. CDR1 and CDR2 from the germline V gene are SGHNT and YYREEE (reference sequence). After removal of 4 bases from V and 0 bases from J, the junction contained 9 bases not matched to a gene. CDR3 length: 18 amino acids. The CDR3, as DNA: TGTGCCAGCAGCGTGTGGGACAGGCCCTACTCTGGGGCCAACGTCCTGACTTTC. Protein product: CASSVWDRPYSGANVLTF.

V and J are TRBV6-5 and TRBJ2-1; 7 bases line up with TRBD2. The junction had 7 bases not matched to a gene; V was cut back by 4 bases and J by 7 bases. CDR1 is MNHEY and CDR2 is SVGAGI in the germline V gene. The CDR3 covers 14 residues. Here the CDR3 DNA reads TGTGCCAGCAGTTCGGGGGGACCGGGGAATGAGCAGTTCTTC. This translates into CASSSGGPGNEQFF.

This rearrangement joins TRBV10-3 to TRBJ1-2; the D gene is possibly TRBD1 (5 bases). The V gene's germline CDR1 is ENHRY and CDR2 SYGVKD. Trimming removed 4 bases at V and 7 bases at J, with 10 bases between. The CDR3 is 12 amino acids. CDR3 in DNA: TGTGCCATCAGTGGTTGGAGGGGTGGCTACACCTTC. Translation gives CAISGWRGGYTF.

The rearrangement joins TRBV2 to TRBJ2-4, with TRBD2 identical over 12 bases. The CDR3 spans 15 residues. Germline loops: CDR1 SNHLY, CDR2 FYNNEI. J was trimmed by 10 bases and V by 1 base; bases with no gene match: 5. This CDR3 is CASSEDRLAGGIQYF. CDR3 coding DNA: TGTGCCAGCAGTGAAGATCGGCTAGCGGGGGGGATTCAGTACTTC.